A selection of T cell receptor beta chains follows, all from one sample in a study of blood T cell repertoires in COVID-19. Profiled with immunoSEQ multiplex PCR; TCRdb holds only in-frame clones, not every one. The repertoire consists of about 100,000 clones, with approximately 86% occurring once and the leading ten covering less than 9%. Material for sequencing was peripheral blood. The receptors shown here come from a man aged 60 to 69 with acute or convalescent COVID-19. The CDR3 runs from the conserved cysteine through the conserved F or W. D genes are given only for firm matches. Only part of the rows carry a size: once, few, many, or a class if the clone is expanded.

V	length	D	size	J	CDR3	DNA
TRBV7-9	14	TRBD2	-	TRBJ2-5	CASSLWREGETQYF	TGTGCCAGCAGCTTGTGGCGGGAGGGAGAGACCCAGTACTTC
TRBV7-2	19	TRBD2	-	TRBJ2-6	CASSLGTSGGNSGANVLTF	TGTGCCAGCAGCTTAGGGACCAGCGGGGGGAACTCTGGGGCCAACGTCCTGACTTTC
TRBV2	13	-	-	TRBJ1-1	CASSEVRTSTAFF	TGTGCCAGCAGTGAAGTGCGCACGTCCACAGCTTTCTTT
TRBV3-1/TRBV3-2	14	-	-	TRBJ2-7	CASSRGGGPYEQYF	TGTGCCAGCAGCCGAGGGGGGGGGCCCTACGAGCAGTACTTC
TRBV30	13	TRBD1	few	TRBJ1-6	CAWKSGGNSPLHF	TGTGCCTGGAAGTCAGGGGGAAATTCACCCCTCCACTTT
TRBV30	16	-	-	TRBJ2-4	CAWRGGSGLAKNIQYF	TGTGCCTGGAGGGGGGGATCGGGGTTAGCCAAAAACATTCAGTACTTC
TRBV18	14	-	-	TRBJ1-5	CASSLGQQNQPQHF	TGTGCCAGCTCACTTGGACAGCAAAATCAGCCCCAGCATTTT
TRBV30	18	TRBD2	-	TRBJ2-7	CAWTRPRGGVTSSYEQYF	TGTGCCTGGACTCGACCCCGGGGGGGGGTGACATCGTCCTACGAGCAGTACTTC
TRBV2	16	-	-	TRBJ1-6	CASSDMGWEDNSPLHF	TGTGCCAGCAGTGATATGGGCTGGGAGGATAATTCACCCCTCCACTTT
TRBV5-1	13	TRBD1	-	TRBJ1-1	CASSFTTGVEAFF	TGCGCCAGCAGCTTTACGACAGGGGTTGAAGCTTTCTTT
TRBV10-2	15	TRBD1	-	TRBJ1-2	CASSEVRTGGHGYTF	TGCGCCAGCAGTGAGGTTCGGACAGGGGGTCACGGCTACACCTTC
TRBV3-1/TRBV3-2	14	TRBD2	-	TRBJ2-5	CASSHSGSGETQYF	TGTGCCAGCAGCCACAGCGGGAGTGGGGAGACCCAGTACTTC
TRBV3-1/TRBV3-2	12	-	-	TRBJ1-1	CASSDTDFEAFF	TGTGCCAGCAGCGACACGGATTTTGAAGCTTTCTTT
TRBV23-1	13	TRBD1	-	TRBJ2-1	CASKDRVWNEQFF	TGCGCCAGCAAAGACAGGGTGTGGAATGAGCAGTTCTTC
TRBV7-2	13	-	-	TRBJ2-7	CASSLKGVYEQYF	TGTGCCAGCAGCTTAAAAGGGGTCTACGAGCAGTACTTC
TRBV5-1	15	-	once	TRBJ1-3	CASSLDGGAGNTIYF	TGCGCCAGCAGCTTGGACGGTGGTGCTGGAAACACCATATATTTT
TRBV7-9	15	TRBD1	few	TRBJ1-1	CASRSETGAKTEAFF	TGTGCCAGCAGATCAGAGACAGGGGCTAAGACTGAAGCTTTCTTT